Each of the 15 T cell receptor beta chains below was sequenced from the same sample in a study of T cell responses to AZD1222 COVID-19 vaccine. Sequencing was performed with immunoSEQ multiplex PCR; in TCRdb, only in-frame clones are kept and a portion is missing. The sample lists 90,000 to 120,000 clones, roughly 90% occurring once. Sequences were derived from peripheral blood, sampled on day 0 of AZD1222 vaccination. The receptors derive from an adult in good health.

The chain links TRBV13 to TRBJ1-2; D possibly corresponds to TRBD1 (6 bases). The CDR3 is 14 residues long. Germline values: CDR1 PRHDT, CDR2 FYEKMQ (reference sequence). The V gene lost 5 bases and the J gene lost 2 bases, with 12 bases spanning the gap. CDR3 amino acids: CASSPPGANYGYTF. The CDR3 DNA sequence: TGTGCCAGCAGCCCCCCAGGGGCGAACTATGGCTACACCTTC.

The rearrangement uses TRBV6-1 and TRBJ2-2; weak D call: TRBD2 (6 bases). Germline CDR1 and CDR2: MNHNS and SASEGT. Between the trimmed V and J ends, which lost 0 bases and 6 bases, there was a span of 14 bases. This CDR3 contains 16 residues. CDR3 region: CASSEAPRGGSGELFF. CDR3 nucleotides: TGTGCCAGCAGTGAAGCGCCTCGAGGAGGGTCCGGGGAGCTGTTTTTT.

The chain joins TRBV9 to TRBJ1-2, with D possibly TRBD1 on 5 matching bases. The V end lost 0 bases, the J end lost 3 bases, and 12 bases lay between the germline ends. This CDR3 spans 15 amino acids. From germline, CDR1 is SGDLS and CDR2 YYNGEE. CDR3 sequence (DNA): TGTGCCAGCAGCGTAGTGACAGCCGCCGACTATGGCTACACCTTC. This sequence encodes CASSVVTAADYGYTF.

J is TRBJ2-7 and V is TRBV27, with D perhaps matching TRBD1 (6 bases). The CDR3 loop spans 14 amino acids. Per germline, CDR1 MNHEY and CDR2 SMNVEV (reference sequence). Between the trimmed V and J ends, which lost 8 bases and 0 bases, there was a span of 14 bases. CDR3 coding DNA: TGTGCCAGCGCGGTAGACAGGAACTCCTACGAGCAGTACTTC. This gives the protein CASAVDRNSYEQYF.

The chain recombines TRBV5-1 with TRBJ2-1; D is possibly TRBD2 (7 bases). The V gene's germline CDR1 is SGHRS and CDR2 YFSETQ. This CDR3 comprises 15 residues. The ends were cut back, 0 bases at V and 8 bases at J, with 15 bases in the middle. CDR3 protein: CASSLGSTGGDEQFF. CDR3 in DNA: TGCGCCAGCAGCTTGGGGAGTACGGGGGGCGATGAGCAGTTCTTC.

This clone was detected once. The V and J genes are TRBV4-3 and TRBJ2-7; tentative D call: TRBD2 (6 bases). The germline CDR1 and CDR2 sequences are LGHNA and YSLEER. This CDR3 spans 13 amino acids. With 1 base removed from V and 6 bases from J, the gap between germline ends came to 10 bases. The CDR3, as DNA: TGCGCCAGCAGCCAAGTTCAAGCGGGCGAGCAGTACTTC. Translated, it gives CASSQVQAGEQYF.

Notes on this clone: At one boundary the junction diverges from the germline segment, which might be a read error. This sequence joins TRBV19 and TRBJ1-6, with unresolved D. Germline V gene data show CDR1 as LNHDA and CDR2 as SQIVND (reference sequence). This CDR3 comprises 11 residues. The CDR3 reads CASNGVSPLHF. The CDR3 bases are TGTGCAAGTAATGGGGTTTCACCCCTCCACTTT.

The chain carries TRBV6-5 and TRBJ2-5, with TRBD2 matching 12 bases. Germline V gene lookup returns CDR1 MNHEY and CDR2 SVGAGI. This CDR3 has 15 amino acids. After removal of 5 bases from V and 4 bases from J, the junction contained 5 bases not matched to a gene. The CDR3 nucleotides are TGTGCCAGCAGTCTAAGACTAGCGGGAGTAGAGACCCAGTACTTC. Residues: CASSLRLAGVETQYF.

Written as DNA, the CDR3 is TGTGCCTGGAGTCTGGGGGAGACCCAGTACTTC. Translated: CAWSLGETQYF. The genes are TRBV30 and TRBJ2-5; D is ambiguous. The CDR3 totals 11 residues. In germline, CDR1 is GTSNPN, CDR2 SVGIG (reference sequence). V was trimmed by 2 bases and J by 5 bases, leaving 6 bases between them.

This clone was seen a single time. This chain uses TRBV21-1 with TRBJ1-5; TRBD1 reflects the table's D call only, with no check against the DNA. TRBV21-1 is flagged as a pseudogene. The CDR3 length is 22 residues. This chain's CDR3 is CASSDQHRGSLSRRDSNQPQHF. The CDR3 nucleotides are TGTGCCAGCAGCGACCAGCACAGGGGCTCTCTTTCGCGGCGTGATAGCAATCAGCCCCAGCATTTT.

The chain combines TRBV4-1 with TRBJ2-7, with 7 nucleotides matching TRBD1. V lost 5 bases, J lost 3 bases, and 4 bases stayed unmatched. The CDR3 has 13 amino acids. The V gene's germline CDR1 is MGHRA and CDR2 YSYEKL. CDR3 sequence: CASSDGTVYEQYF. CDR3 sequence (DNA): TGCGCCAGCAGCGATGGGACAGTCTACGAGCAGTACTTC.

This clone occurred once. This chain connects TRBV19 to TRBJ2-3; D remains unclear. Trimming stripped 3 bases from V and 4 bases from J, with 8 bases between. There are 13 residues in the CDR3. From germline, CDR1 is LNHDA and CDR2 SQIVND (reference sequence). Here the CDR3 reads CASSMGGADTQYF. The CDR3 bases are TGTGCCAGTAGTATGGGTGGGGCAGATACGCAGTATTTT.

A few counts support this clone. The chain's CDR3 is CASSLAFDGYTF. For the CDR3, the DNA is TGTGCCAGCAGTTTGGCCTTTGATGGCTACACCTTC. This rearrangement joins TRBV28 to TRBJ1-2; the D is unclear. The CDR3 totals 12 residues. With 3 bases removed from V and 6 bases from J, the gap between germline ends came to 8 bases. Germline V gene data show CDR1 as MDHEN and CDR2 as SYDVKM.

The DNA for the CDR3 is TGTGCCAGCAGCTTTCAGGCCGTGAACACTGAAGCTTTCTTT. This gives the protein CASSFQAVNTEAFF. The V and J genes are TRBV7-2 and TRBJ1-1; D unresolved. V gave up 3 bases and J gave up 0 bases, with 8 bases separating them. This CDR3 has 14 amino acids. Germline lookup yields CDR1 SGHTA and CDR2 FQGNSA.

The chain links TRBV9 to TRBJ2-2; D gene uncertain. CDR1 SGDLS and CDR2 YYNGEE come from the germline V gene. CDR3 size: 14 residues. With 0 bases removed from V and 1 base from J, the gap between germline ends came to 4 bases. This chain's CDR3 is CASSVDGNTGELFF. The CDR3 DNA sequence: TGTGCCAGCAGCGTAGACGGGAACACCGGGGAGCTGTTTTTT. The entire variable domain, with the rest obtained from reference TRBV9 and TRBJ2-2, is as follows: DSGVTQTPKHLITATGQRVTLRCSPRSGDLSVYWYQQSLDQGLQFLIQYYNGEERAKGNILERFSAQQFPDLHSELNLSSLELGDSALYFCASSVDGNTGELFFGEGSRLTVL.